The present T cell receptor (beta chain) was sequenced within a study of Ad26.COV2.S vaccination and SARS-CoV-2 variants. Study-level background: Ad26.COV2.S, an intramuscular injection, was given once or twice 56 days apart. Study findings and constraints: After vaccination, substantial breadth of spike-specific CD8+ and CD4+ responses was reported. There was a possibility that the TCR breadth and depth analyses underestimated total T cell responses.

Treatment denoted: roughly 20 received Ad26.COV2.S at low or high dose, single or two shots; roughly five received placebo; per-sample allocation not given. Following the first vaccine or placebo injection, samples were taken on day 63. TCRdb keeps only in-frame clones here, not all; method: immunoSEQ multiplex PCR. The sample contains more than 300,000 clones, 88% of which appear only once. This CDR3 has 14 amino acids. With 1 base removed from V and 0 bases from J, the gap between germline ends came to 8 bases. The V gene's germline CDR1 is SGDLS and CDR2 YYNGEE. As regards this clone: What it recognizes is unknown.

The rearrangement links TRBV9 to TRBJ2-7; D not resolved. This TCR came from a person between 18 and 59 years old who received the Ad26.COV2.S COVID-19 vaccine or a placebo. Sequenced material: peripheral blood, taken in a trial of Ad26.COV2.S vaccine versus placebo. This CDR3 is CASSVQQSSYEQYF. CDR3 bases: TGTGCCAGCAGCGTACAACAGAGCTCCTACGAGCAGTACTTC.